This TCR beta chain comes out of a study of OX40 agonist ivuxolimab in advanced cancers. Study-wide context: Ivuxolimab, which is an agonistic anti-OX40 (CD134) antibody, was administered to the patients. Age averaged around 60 years (range roughly 23 to 79), and approximately 80% were male.

The CDR3 is 15 residues long. Germline assignment: CDR1 SEHNR and CDR2 FQNEAQ (reference sequence). The study's findings and limits: It was also the case that some nonresponders had low normalized T-cell clonal expansion. The CD4+ and CD8+ T cells in the blood had expanded clonally by week 6 at 0.1 to 3.0 mg/kg.

Profiling relied on immunoSEQ multiplex PCR, and the TCRdb table lists in-frame clones only, not all of them. Of roughly 71,000 clones listed, 85% were seen once; the top ten hold about 0.83%. Regarding this clone: Its cognate antigen is unknown.

The chain couples TRBV7-9 to TRBJ2-5; 9 bases match TRBD2. The DNA end lines up better with TRBJ2-7; the J call may be wrong. The TCR originated in an adult with an advanced solid tumor such as melanoma, head and neck, liver or kidney cancer. The input for sequencing was CD4+ or CD8+ T cells sorted from blood, taken in a trial of the OX40 agonist ivuxolimab. CDR3 amino acids: CASSPTAGGSYEQYF. The DNA of the CDR3 is TGTGCCAGCAGCCCAACTGCGGGGGGGTCCTACGAGCAGTACTTC.